A selection of T cell receptor beta chains follows, all from one sample in a study of OX40 agonist ivuxolimab in advanced cancers. Only in-frame clones appear in the TCRdb table, and some are missing; sequencing was by immunoSEQ multiplex PCR. Of 75,000 to 95,000 clones in the sample, more than 80% are singletons; the top ten hold about 9%. This material consisted of CD4+ or CD8+ T cells sorted from blood, taken in a trial of the OX40 agonist ivuxolimab. The receptors were sampled from an adult with an advanced solid tumor such as melanoma, head and neck, liver or kidney cancer. Both conserved end residues are part of each CDR3. Each record gives: clone size, V gene, J gene, D gene, CDR3 protein, CDR3 DNA. A D gene is named only where the DNA matches it firmly. Where a row states a size, it is once, few, many or the class of an expanded clone; other rows omit it.

.	TRBV5-6	TRBJ2-3	.	CASSLFERTDTQYF	TGTGCCAGCAGCTTGTTTGAACGAACAGATACGCAGTATTTT
.	TRBV5-1	TRBJ2-7	.	CASSPDTYEQYF	TGCGCCAGCAGCCCCGACACCTACGAGCAGTACTTC
once	TRBV29-1	TRBJ2-1	TRBD2	CSVEGGLAGGLYNEQFF	TGCAGCGTTGAAGGCGGGCTAGCGGGGGGCCTTTACAATGAGCAGTTCTTC
few	TRBV7-3	TRBJ2-2	.	CASSLITGLLTNTGELFF	TGTGCCAGCAGCTTAATTACGGGACTTCTAACCAACACCGGGGAGCTGTTTTTT
.	TRBV6-5	TRBJ1-1	.	CASSYSPRDTEAFF	TGTGCCAGCAGTTACAGCCCACGGGACACTGAAGCTTTCTTT
.	TRBV6-5	TRBJ1-2	.	CASSPRGRANYGYTF	TGTGCCAGCAGCCCCCGGGGCAGGGCGAACTATGGCTACACCTTC
.	TRBV29-1	TRBJ2-2	TRBD2	CSAERGNTGELFF	TGCAGCGCTGAGCGGGGCAACACCGGGGAGCTGTTTTTT
.	TRBV7-9	TRBJ2-7	TRBD2	CASSPGGPYEQYF	TGTGCCAGCAGCCCGGGGGGGCCCTACGAGCAGTACTTC
.	TRBV6-1	TRBJ1-3	.	CASSEVWARPNTIYF	TGTGCCAGCAGTGAAGTTTGGGCCCGCCCAAACACCATATATTTT
.	TRBV7-2	TRBJ1-2	.	CASSLVSPPTF	TGTGCCAGCAGCTTAGTCAGCCCACCCACCTTC
.	TRBV2	TRBJ1-2	TRBD1	CASSKDRSHYGYTF	TGTGCCAGCAGTAAGGACAGGTCGCACTATGGCTACACCTTC
.	TRBV15	TRBJ1-2	.	CATNTNTDSYGYTF	TGTGCCACCAATACGAATACAGACTCCTATGGCTACACCTTC
once	TRBV29-1	TRBJ1-3	.	CSVTRGTGNTIYF	TGCAGCGTAACTCGAGGTACTGGAAACACCATATATTTT
few	TRBV29-1	TRBJ2-3	TRBD2	CSALAGGGDTQYF	TGCAGCGCTCTAGCGGGAGGGGGAGATACGCAGTATTTT
.	TRBV19	TRBJ1-5	TRBD1	CASTADRYNQPQHF	TGTGCCAGTACTGCGGACAGGTACAATCAGCCCCAGCATTTT
.	TRBV6-5	TRBJ1-1	.	CASIGGAEAFF	TGTGCCAGCATTGGGGGAGCTGAAGCTTTCTTT
.	TRBV2	TRBJ1-6	.	CASSEQGTINSPLHF	TGTGCCAGCAGTGAACAGGGTACTATTAATTCACCCCTCCACTTT
.	TRBV4-1	TRBJ2-1	.	CASRLQLFGFNEQFF	TGCGCCAGCAGGCTCCAACTGTTCGGGTTCAATGAGCAGTTCTTC
.	TRBV10-3	TRBJ1-1	TRBD1	CAIRQGLAFF	TGTGCCATCCGACAGGGTTTGGCTTTCTTT
.	TRBV7-2	TRBJ2-5	.	CASSLALYRLGQETQYF	TGTGCCAGCAGCTTAGCGCTATACAGGTTGGGGCAAGAGACCCAGTACTTC
.	TRBV7-9	TRBJ2-1	TRBD2	CASSLRLAGGNEQFF	TGTGCCAGCAGCCTCCGACTAGCGGGAGGAAATGAGCAGTTCTTC
.	TRBV29-1	TRBJ2-1	.	CSVDPEGPNLSYNEQFF	TGCAGCGTTGACCCAGAGGGACCCAACCTCTCCTACAATGAGCAGTTCTTC
.	TRBV2	TRBJ2-3	.	CASSETSTDTQYF	TGTGCCAGCAGTGAAACTAGTACAGATACGCAGTATTTT
.	TRBV2	TRBJ1-1	TRBD1	CARGGQGQGTEAFF	TGTGCCAGGGGGGGACAGGGCCAGGGCACTGAAGCTTTCTTT
.	TRBV4-1	TRBJ1-5	.	CASSHLWAGLNQPQHF	TGCGCCAGCAGCCACCTTTGGGCAGGGTTGAATCAGCCCCAGCATTTT
.	TRBV29-1	TRBJ2-1	.	CSVLRWGGPHNEQFF	TGCAGCGTCCTTAGGTGGGGGGGGCCCCACAATGAGCAGTTCTTC
.	TRBV14	TRBJ2-7	.	CASSYYLGSYEQYF	TGTGCCAGCAGCTATTACTTGGGCAGCTACGAGCAGTACTTC
.	TRBV2	TRBJ2-7	.	CASSDVGSYEQYF	TGTGCCAGCAGTGATGTGGGTTCCTACGAGCAGTACTTC
.	TRBV28	TRBJ1-1	.	CASTRDRRNGGTEAFF	TGTGCCAGCACAAGAGACAGGCGTAACGGGGGCACTGAAGCTTTCTTT
.	TRBV6-5	TRBJ2-2	.	CASSYSAPNTGELFF	TGTGCCAGCAGTTACTCTGCCCCGAACACCGGGGAGCTGTTTTTT
.	TRBV5-4	TRBJ2-7	.	CASSHPSRGSYEQYF	TGCGCCAGCAGCCACCCATCACGCGGAAGCTACGAGCAGTACTTC
.	TRBV15	TRBJ2-3	TRBD2	CATSRGGAAADTQYF	TGTGCCACCAGTCGCGGGGGGGCCGCAGCAGATACGCAGTATTTT
.	TRBV7-9	TRBJ2-7	.	CASSFQWGSLPYEQYF	TGTGCCAGCAGCTTCCAATGGGGCAGTCTACCCTACGAGCAGTACTTC
.	TRBV7-7	TRBJ2-3	TRBD2	CASSPSGLDTDTQYF	TGTGCTAGCAGCCCCAGCGGACTAGACACAGATACGCAGTATTTT
once	TRBV7-2	TRBJ2-7	.	CASSSTGMSSYEQYF	TGTGCCAGCAGCTCTACAGGAATGAGCTCCTACGAGCAGTACTTC
.	TRBV5-1	TRBJ1-2	TRBD1	CASSSTGGGYGHTF	TGCGCCAGCAGCTCGACAGGGGGGGGCTATGGCCACACCTTC
.	TRBV19	TRBJ1-5	.	CASIAPQGGNQPQHF	TGTGCCAGTATCGCACCCCAGGGAGGCAATCAGCCCCAGCATTTT
.	TRBV7-8	TRBJ2-3	.	CASSLSDSGTDTQYF	TGTGCCAGCAGCTTAAGCGACTCCGGGACAGATACGCAGTATTTT